The 3 T cell receptor gamma chains below all came from one sample that was sequenced in a study of Vδ1+ human thymocytes. Study-wide results and caveats: Thymic TRG and TRD repertoires appeared highly polyclonal.

Their antigens are not known. RNA was extracted from the cells and then reverse transcribed. Multiplex PCR used pooled V-gene forward primers and a constant-region reverse primer to amplify CDR3s. With CATT, TCRdb re-called clones from the multiplex PCR reads. Counted here are 7,000 to 9,500 gamma-chain clones, 55% to 60% occurring once; the ten biggest clones make up 1.4%. Material for sequencing was Vdelta1+ gamma-delta thymocytes from the thymus. Subset noted: FACS-sorted CD3+ TCRalphabeta- TCRVdelta1+ TCRVdelta2- thymocytes. Receptor source: a girl under three years old who had congenital heart surgery.

This rearrangement joins TRGV8 to TRGJ1 or TRGJ2. TCRdb supplies no J gene; here it was assigned by aligning the nucleotide sequence to germline. Germline V gene lookup returns CDR1 VENAVY and CDR2 YDSYNSRV. The CDR3 length is 14 residues. V was pared by 5 bases and J by 5 bases, with 12 bases of the junction left unmatched. The chain's CDR3 is CATWVYRWDYKKLF. CDR3 nucleotides: TGTGCCACCTGGGTATACCGTTGGGATTATAAGAAACTCTTT.

The V gene is TRGV5, the J gene TRGJ1 or TRGJ2. As TCRdb names no J gene, one was assigned here on the basis of a DNA match to germline. Germline V CDR1 and CDR2: VINAFY, YDVSNSKD. This CDR3 contains 16 residues. The ends lost 0 bases at V and 4 bases at J; junction bases unmatched: 12. CDR3 nucleotide sequence: TGTGCCACCTGGGACAGGCCCAGGTGGGTCTATTATAAGAAACTCTTT. It codes for CATWDRPRWVYYKKLF.

V is TRGV2 and J is TRGJ1 or TRGJ2. Germline matching of the DNA provided the J gene here, since TCRdb leaves it blank. Unmatched junction bases numbered 10, after V lost 3 bases and J lost 5 bases. There are 14 residues in the CDR3. Germline CDR1 is EGSNGY and CDR2 is YDSYNSKV. The CDR3 DNA sequence: TGTGCCACCTGGGACCGGCGGGAGAATTATAAGAAACTCTTT. Amino acid sequence: CATWDRRENYKKLF.